The T cell receptor beta chain under discussion was sequenced for a study of graft-versus-host responses after intestinal transplantation. Points from the study as a whole: Early post-transplant HvG declines showed an association with peak circulating GvH clone levels.

Sequencing was performed with immunoSEQ multiplex PCR; in TCRdb, only in-frame clones are kept and a portion is missing. There are some 110,000 clones in the sample; more than 75% occur only once, and 0.7% to 0.9% lies in the top ten. In regard to this clone: The target antigen is unknown.

The V gene lost 8 bases and the J gene lost 4 bases, with 18 bases spanning the gap. CDR3 length: 15 residues. CDR1 and CDR2 (germline): LNHNV, YYDKDF (reference sequence). This receptor was taken from a human donor who received an intestinal transplant. The sample in question was unstimulated CD4+ T cells sorted from spleen or lymph node cells, obtained before intestinal transplant. This chain links TRBV15 with TRBJ1-5; D may be TRBD1 (5 bases). In DNA form, the CDR3 reads TGTGCCACCGACCCGGGACCCAGCTTAAATCAGCCCCAGCATTTT. Amino acid sequence: CATDPGPSLNQPQHF. Complete variable domain (other parts from reference TRBV15 and TRBJ1-5): DAMVIQNPRYQVTQFGKPVTLSCSQTLNHNVMYWYQQKSSQAPKLLFHYYDKDFNNEADTPDNFQSRRPNTSFCFLDIRSPGLGDTAMYLCATDPGPSLNQPQHFGDGTRLSIL.